The present entry profiles one T cell receptor beta chain with its context. The data belong to a study of blood T cell repertoires in COVID-19. V dropped 7 bases and J dropped 4 bases, with 9 bases sitting between them. This CDR3 contains 12 residues. Per the germline V gene, CDR1 is SGHNT and CDR2 is YYREEE (reference sequence). Recruits, aged roughly 18 to 95 years, lived in 24 US areas. Participant-given clinical history determined each cohort assignment. Donors in Cohort 3 who had recovered were those with two negative PCRs, healthcare professional clearance, or resolution of their symptoms. As processed by the authors: Estimation of nucleated cell counts was performed using reference gene primer amplification. TCRdb's copy holds only in-frame clones and misses some; the assay was immunoSEQ multiplex PCR. For V, J and clone size, that table is used; D and trimming come from the DNA. The table shows about 440,000 clones, with about 90% occurring only once.

The sample taken for sequencing was PBMCs or T cells enriched from blood (not recorded which). This chain connects TRBV5-4 to TRBJ1-3, with a tentative D call TRBD1 (5 bases). The source of this sequence is a man between 18 and 35 years old who had recovered from COVID-19. CDR3 loop: CASSQGGNTIYF. The CDR3 DNA sequence: TGTGCCAGCTCGCAGGGCGGAAACACCATATATTTT.